The 9 T cell receptor beta chains below come from one sample, sequenced in a study of cytomegalovirus exposure and HLA in healthy donors. Some clones are missing from TCRdb's copy, which holds only in-frame ones; the method was immunoSEQ multiplex PCR. The sample has over 150,000 clones; roughly 82% are singletons. What was sequenced was PBMCs. These receptors all stem from a woman younger than 45 in good health and CMV-seropositive.

The chain employs TRBV27 and TRBJ1-2; D might be TRBD1 (6 bases). Between the trimmed V and J ends, which lost 2 bases and 4 bases, there was a span of 11 bases. CDR1 is MNHEY and CDR2 is SMNVEV in the germline V gene (reference sequence). The CDR3 totals 14 residues. CDR3 nucleotide sequence: TGTGCCAGCAGTTTAACAGGACAGTTCTATGGCTACACCTTC. As protein: CASSLTGQFYGYTF.

V usage is TRBV5-1 and J usage is TRBJ1-1, with unresolved D. Trimming cost V 0 bases and J 1 base, with 13 bases left between them. Germline CDR1 SGHRS, CDR2 YFSETQ. This CDR3 spans 16 amino acids. The CDR3 sequence: CASSLDLVSGNTEAFF. The CDR3, as DNA: TGCGCCAGCAGCTTGGATCTCGTGTCGGGGAACACTGAAGCTTTCTTT.

DNA for the CDR3: TGTGCCAGCAGCGCCGGACTAGCGGGGATCTACGAGCAGTACTTC. Translated, it gives CASSAGLAGIYEQYF. The chain recombines TRBV9 with TRBJ2-7; 12 bases line up with TRBD2. V shed 3 bases, J shed 3 bases, and the junction held 4 bases outside the gene matches. The CDR3 extends over 15 amino acids. Looked up from germline, CDR1 is SGDLS and CDR2 is YYNGEE. Full variable domain (missing parts from reference TRBV9 and TRBJ2-7): DSGVTQTPKHLITATGQRVTLRCSPRSGDLSVYWYQQSLDQGLQFLIQYYNGEERAKGNILERFSAQQFPDLHSELNLSSLELGDSALYFCASSAGLAGIYEQYFGPGTRLTVT.

This chain connects TRBV6-4 to TRBJ2-1; D unresolved. The CDR3 contains 16 residues. Trimming shortened V by 5 bases and J by 1 base, and 15 bases separated the two germline ends. From germline, CDR1 is MRHNA and CDR2 SNTAGT. The CDR3 spells CASSSTGVESYNEQFF. Written as DNA, the CDR3 is TGTGCCAGCAGTTCCACCGGAGTGGAGTCCTACAATGAGCAGTTCTTC.

The V call is TRBV28, the J call TRBJ1-1; D possibly corresponds to TRBD1 (5 bases). The CDR3 runs 15 residues. Between the trimmed V and J ends, which lost 3 bases and 1 base, there was a span of 12 bases. Germline V gene sequence: CDR1 MDHEN, CDR2 SYDVKM. Here the CDR3 DNA reads TGTGCCAGCAGTTTTCCCGACAGAAAGAACACTGAAGCTTTCTTT. As protein: CASSFPDRKNTEAFF.

J is TRBJ1-5 and V is TRBV18; 8 bases map to TRBD1. Germline V lookup: CDR1 KGHSH, CDR2 LQKENI. The CDR3 contains 14 residues. With V trimmed by 4 bases and J by 4 bases, 3 bases remained unmatched. The CDR3 protein is CASSQGQGNQPQHF. In DNA, the CDR3 is TGTGCCAGCTCACAAGGACAGGGTAATCAGCCCCAGCATTTT.

This clone was seen more than once but under ten times. V is TRBV6-4 and J is TRBJ1-1; D gene unclear. V was cut by 7 bases and J by 1 base, with 10 bases left in between. CDR1 MRHNA and CDR2 SNTAGT come from the germline V gene. The CDR3 extends over 13 amino acids. DNA for the CDR3: TGTGCCAGCATTCGCGGCGGGAACACTGAAGCTTTCTTT. Translating it yields CASIRGGNTEAFF.

This rearrangement joins TRBV19 to TRBJ1-2; 9 bases are shared with TRBD1. The CDR3 length is 14 residues. The V gene's germline CDR1 is LNHDA and CDR2 SQIVND (reference sequence). After removal of 5 bases from V and 7 bases from J, the junction contained 8 bases not matched to a gene. CDR3 region: CASSLRDRVSGYTF. As DNA, the CDR3 is TGTGCCAGTAGTCTCCGGGACAGGGTGAGTGGCTACACCTTC. Full variable domain (missing parts from reference TRBV19 and TRBJ1-2): DGGITQSPKYLFRKEGQNVTLSCEQNLNHDAMYWYRQDPGQGLRLIYYSQIVNDFQKGDIAEGYSVSREKKESFPLTVTSAQKNPTAFYLCASSLRDRVSGYTFGSGTRLTVV.

V is TRBV2 and J is TRBJ2-3; D unresolved. Germline assignment: CDR1 SNHLY and CDR2 FYNNEI. CDR3 length equals 12 residues. V was cut by 8 bases and J by 2 bases, with 8 bases left in between. CDR3 sequence reads: CASSSFTDTQYF. The DNA of the CDR3 is TGTGCCAGCTCTAGTTTCACAGATACGCAGTATTTT.